This T cell receptor (beta chain) was recorded in a study of PD-1 blockade in classical Hodgkin lymphoma. As for this clone: Its specificity is unknown.

Whole-study results and caveats: CD4+ but not CD8+ TCR diversity rose significantly by C4D1. Similar baseline diversity was found in complete responders and newly diagnosed patients. The authors excluded patients who started nivolumab under 1 year after ASCT. Before treatment, TCR diversity in newly diagnosed patients was reportedly lower than in healthy donors.

Described time point: cycle 4 day 1 (C4D1), after 6 weeks of nivolumab. Every patient had relapsed following autologous stem cell transplantation, and cohorts differed in brentuximab vedotin exposure. Assay used: immunoSEQ multiplex PCR; TCRdb lists only in-frame clones, some missing. Here the sample spans tens of thousands of clones, just under 80% being singletons. V was trimmed by 5 bases and J by 6 bases, leaving 14 bases between them. The germline V gene encodes CDR1 MGHRA and CDR2 YSYEKL. The CDR3 totals 13 residues. This chain joins TRBV4-1 and TRBJ2-7, with a tentative D call TRBD2 (6 bases). The TCR was taken from a human donor with classical Hodgkin lymphoma. The specimen was peripheral blood mononuclear cells (PBMCs), collected before the fourth cycle of nivolumab. The CDR3 DNA reads TGCGCCAGCAGCTCTACTAGCTTCCCCGAGCAGTACTTC. This gives the protein CASSSTSFPEQYF.